These T cell receptor beta chains were read from a single sample in a study of T cells after yellow fever vaccination. TCRdb itself ran the 5' RACE reads through MiXCR, one entry per CDR3 protein. Of more than 110,000 distinct CDR3 sequences listed, about 6.2% are singletons. Sequences were derived from CD4+ T cells sorted from PBMCs, sampled 10 days after the yellow fever booster vaccination. Every receptor here comes from a man aged 25-40 years who received the YFV17D yellow fever vaccine. CDR3s include the opening cysteine and the closing phenylalanine or tryptophan. D genes are given only for firm matches. Clone size is shown for a subset of rows, as once, few, many or a class of expanded clone.

TRBJ2-2 TRBD2 16 many TRBV12-3/TRBV12-4 TGTGCCAGCAGTTTAGTAGCGGGGGTAAACACCGGGGAGCTGTTTTTT CASSLVAGVNTGELFF
TRBJ1-2 - 17 few TRBV4-3 TGCGCCAGCAGCCAAGATCTTCCGGGCAAGATCATGGATGGCTACACCTTC CASSQDLPGKIMDGYTF
TRBJ2-7 TRBD2 11 many TRBV29-1 TGCAGCGTTACTAGCGGGTACGAGCAGTACTTC CSVTSGYEQYF
TRBJ2-7 TRBD2 15 many TRBV29-1 TGCAGCGTTGAAGTCCTAGCGGGAGGGCCGTACGAGCAGTACTTC CSVEVLAGGPYEQYF
TRBJ2-7 - 13 many TRBV3-1 TGTGCCAGCAGCCATCGGTTGTCCTACGAGCAGTACTTC CASSHRLSYEQYF
TRBJ2-2 - 13 many TRBV9 TGTGCCAGCAGCGTAGTCCGAGGAGGGGAGCTGTTTTTT CASSVVRGGELFF
TRBJ2-5 - 14 few TRBV7-2 TGTGCCAGCAGCCTCCAGACTGGCCAAGAGACCCAGTACTTC CASSLQTGQETQYF
TRBJ1-1 - 15 many TRBV18 TGTGCCAGCTCGGCGTCGTTGACAGAGAACACTGAAGCTTTCTTT CASSASLTENTEAFF
TRBJ2-3 TRBD1 15 many TRBV10-3 TGTGCCATCAGTGGGGACAGGGGGCCTTCAGATACGCAGTATTTT CAISGDRGPSDTQYF
TRBJ2-7 TRBD2 17 many TRBV5-1 TGCGCCAGCAGCTTGGTTGGTGGGGGGGGTAAAGCCTACGAGCAGTACTTC CASSLVGGGGKAYEQYF
TRBJ2-5 - 15 many TRBV24-1 TGTGCCACCAGTGATTCCGGGACGGCGGTTCTGACCCAGTACTTC CATSDSGTAVLTQYF
TRBJ2-7 TRBD1 12 - TRBV7-2 TGTGCCAGTTCGACAGGGGATCACGAGCAGTACTTC CASSTGDHEQYF
TRBJ1-5 - 18 many TRBV7-9 TGTGCCAGCAGCTTACCCGGACGGGCCCTACAGAAGGATCAGCCCCAGCATTTT CASSLPGRALQKDQPQHF
TRBJ2-3 TRBD2 14 many TRBV5-1 TGCGCCAGCAGCGGGACTAGCGGGTCAGATACGCAGTATTTT CASSGTSGSDTQYF
TRBJ2-4 - 17 many TRBV7-8 TGTGCCAGCAGCTTGTCCAGGGTCGGCGTCGCCAAAAACATTCAGTACTTC CASSLSRVGVAKNIQYF
TRBJ2-1 TRBD2 14 many TRBV5-1 TGCGCCAGCAGGATTAGCGGGAGCTACAATGAGCAGTTCTTC CASRISGSYNEQFF
TRBJ2-2 - 17 few TRBV5-1 TGCGCCAGCAGCTTAGAGATTCGGGGGCCGAACACCGGGGAGCTGTTTTTT CASSLEIRGPNTGELFF
TRBJ2-5 - 15 - TRBV7-2 TGTGCCAGCAGCTTAGAGGAGACTAGGTCGGAGACCCAGTACTTC CASSLEETRSETQYF
TRBJ2-1 TRBD2 16 many TRBV7-2 TGTGCCAGCAGCCTAGCGGGAGGAGTTTCCTACAATGAGCAGTTCTTC CASSLAGGVSYNEQFF
TRBJ2-2 - 16 many TRBV5-1 TGCGCCAGCAGCTTGGGGGGGACTGCGAACACCGGGGAGCTGTTTTTT CASSLGGTANTGELFF
TRBJ1-2 - 13 many TRBV6-6 TGTGCCAGCAGTTTTAAGGGGAGCTATGGCTACACCTTC CASSFKGSYGYTF
TRBJ2-1 - 19 many TRBV12-3/TRBV12-4 TGTGCCAGCAGTTTAATAAGGCGAGGACTATCCGCCAACTACAATGAGCAGTTCTTC CASSLIRRGLSANYNEQFF
TRBJ1-4 - 13 many TRBV2 TGTGCCAGCAGGGAGGCCCCGAATGAAAAACTGTTTTTT CASREAPNEKLFF
TRBJ1-1 - 14 - TRBV19 TGTGCCAGTAGCCCCAGGGACGGGAACACTGAAGCTTTCTTT CASSPRDGNTEAFF
TRBJ2-1 - 17 many TRBV7-2 TGTGCCAGCAGCTTTCCCCCGGGGGGCCATTCCTACAATGAGCAGTTCTTC CASSFPPGGHSYNEQFF
TRBJ2-2 - 13 many TRBV10-2 TGCGCCAGCAGTGAGTTGGGCTCCGGGGAGCTGTTTTTT CASSELGSGELFF
TRBJ2-1 TRBD2 17 many TRBV5-1 TGCGCCAGCAGCCCTGGACTAGCGGGATCCGCAAACAATGAGCAGTTCTTC CASSPGLAGSANNEQFF
TRBJ2-7 TRBD2 17 few TRBV5-1 TGCGCCAGCAGCTTTAGGCTAGCGGAGCAGGGTTGGGGCGAGCAGTACTTC CASSFRLAEQGWGEQYF
TRBJ2-2 - 17 many TRBV6-5 TGTGCCAGCAGTTACCTCCCCGGGACTCGGAACACCGGGGAGCTGTTTTTT CASSYLPGTRNTGELFF
TRBJ2-1 - 14 - TRBV7-2 TGTGCCAGCAGCCTAGGAGCGGTGTACAATGAGCAGTTCTTC CASSLGAVYNEQFF
TRBJ2-2 - 13 few TRBV7-6 TGTGCCAGCAGCGCCCAGGGGTCCGGGGAGCTGTTTTTT CASSAQGSGELFF
TRBJ2-5 TRBD2 15 many TRBV7-6 TGTGCCAGCAGCTTGGGGACTAGCGAAAAAGAGACCCAGTACTTC CASSLGTSEKETQYF
TRBJ2-2 TRBD2 18 few TRBV6-2/TRBV6-3 TGTGCCAGCAGTCTCCCGGGGTCTAGCGGATCTCGGGGTCGGGAGCTGTTTTTT CASSLPGSSGSRGRELFF
TRBJ2-3 - 14 many TRBV7-2 TGTGCCAGCAGCTTAGGACGTGCGGGAGATACGCAGTATTTT CASSLGRAGDTQYF
TRBJ2-1 TRBD1 15 many TRBV5-5 TGTGCCAGCAGCTCCGGGACAGGGGCATACAATGAGCAGTTCTTC CASSSGTGAYNEQFF
TRBJ2-2 - 15 - TRBV5-4 TGTGCCAGCAGCTTGACCGGGACTGGATCCGGGGAGCTGTTTTTT CASSLTGTGSGELFF
TRBJ2-7 TRBD1 16 many TRBV7-8 TGTGCCAGCAGCTTATCTCGACAGGGGGGAACCTACGAGCAGTACTTC CASSLSRQGGTYEQYF
TRBJ2-1 - 15 many TRBV3-1 TGTGCCAGCTCGGCAGCGGGTAGCTCCTACAATGAGCAGTTCTTC CASSAAGSSYNEQFF
TRBJ2-5 - 12 - TRBV7-2 TGTGCCAGCAGCTCACCGCAAGAGACCCAGTACTTC CASSSPQETQYF
TRBJ1-2 - 14 - TRBV28 TGTGCCAGCGGTAAGACTACAGGGAGCTATGGCTACACCTTC CASGKTTGSYGYTF
TRBJ2-7 TRBD1 17 many TRBV4-2 TGTGCCAGCAGCCAAGATTTAAAGGACAGGAGATCCTACGAGCAGTACTTC CASSQDLKDRRSYEQYF
TRBJ2-5 - 13 many TRBV5-1 TGCGCCAGCAGCTTTGGGAGCACCGAGACCCAGTACTTC CASSFGSTETQYF
TRBJ2-3 - 15 many TRBV20-1 TGCAGTGCCCGGGACCTTAGAGAGGCCACAGATACGCAGTATTTT CSARDLREATDTQYF
TRBJ2-5 - 13 - TRBV20-1 TGCAGTGCTATAAACTCAGGGGAAGAGACCCAGTACTTC CSAINSGEETQYF
TRBJ2-1 - 15 many TRBV3-1 TGTGCCAGCAGCCTCATACTTAGCTCCTACAATGAGCAGTTCTTC CASSLILSSYNEQFF
TRBJ2-6 - 19 many TRBV27 TGTGCCAGCAGTTTTAGTCTGACAGGGAGGAACTCTGGGGCCAACGTCCTGACTTTC CASSFSLTGRNSGANVLTF
TRBJ2-3 TRBD2 14 many TRBV10-3 TGTGCCATCAGATCGACTAGCAGGGCAGATACGCAGTATTTT CAIRSTSRADTQYF
TRBJ2-1 - 12 many TRBV12-3/TRBV12-4 TGTGCCAGCAGTTCTTTTAAGAATGAGCAGTTCTTC CASSSFKNEQFF